Below are 23 T cell receptor beta chains sequenced from a single sample in a study of T cell responses to AZD1222 COVID-19 vaccine. TCRdb keeps only in-frame clones here, not all; method: immunoSEQ multiplex PCR. There are about 150,000 clones in the sample; roughly 85% occur only once, and under 8% lies in the top ten. The sample in question was peripheral blood, obtained 28 days after the second dose of the MenACWY control vaccine. These receptor sequences come from an adult who received the MenACWY meningococcal vaccine as a control.

V and J are TRBV2 and TRBJ1-3, with a tentative D call TRBD1 (5 bases). CDR3 length: 17 amino acids. Germline CDR1 is SNHLY and CDR2 is FYNNEI. V lost 6 bases to trimming and J lost 1 base, with 19 bases between them. The CDR3 here is CASRPGAGRLSGNTIYF. Written as DNA, the CDR3 is TGTGCCAGCAGGCCTGGGGCCGGTAGACTATCTGGAAACACCATATATTTT.

J is TRBJ2-3 and V is TRBV21-1; TRBD1 is the table's D call and was not checked against the DNA. TRBV21-1 counts as a pseudogene. This CDR3 contains 17 residues. For the CDR3, the DNA is TGTGCCAGCAGCGGGGCGGGACAGGGTTTTTTCACAGATACGCAGTATTTT. Protein product: CASSGAGQGFFTDTQYF.

The rearrangement uses TRBV3-1 (or the pseudogene TRBV3-2) and TRBJ2-7; D is undetermined. CDR1 and CDR2 from the germline V gene are LGHDT and YNNKEL (reference sequence). This CDR3 comprises 12 residues. V dropped 4 bases and J dropped 6 bases, with 10 bases sitting between them. The CDR3 loop reads CASSLLVGEQYF. CDR3 DNA sequence: TGTGCCAGCAGCCTCTTGGTCGGCGAGCAGTACTTC.

This chain uses TRBV5-1 with TRBJ1-2; D gene unclear. Looked up from germline, CDR1 is SGHRS and CDR2 is YFSETQ. This CDR3 is 17 amino acids long. V was cut by 1 base and J by 5 bases, with 21 bases left in between. The CDR3, as DNA: TGCGCCAGCAGCTTGTTTAGGGCCCAAAAACGGGGTTATGGCTACACCTTC. Translation gives CASSLFRAQKRGYGYTF. Drawing the rest from reference TRBV5-1 and TRBJ1-2, the complete variable domain is KAGVTQTPRYLIKTRGQQVTLSCSPISGHRSVSWYQQTPGQGLQFLFEYFSETQRNKGNFPGRFSGRQFSNSRSEMNVSTLELGDSALYLCASSLFRAQKRGYGYTFGSGTRLTVV.

This chain connects TRBV5-6 to TRBJ1-1; tentatively, D is TRBD1 (5 bases). V lost 0 bases, J lost 1 base, and 10 bases lay in between. The CDR3 spans 15 residues. Germline values: CDR1 SGHDT, CDR2 YYEEEE. For the CDR3, the DNA is TGTGCCAGCAGCTTGGCCCGGCAGGGGAACACTGAAGCTTTCTTT. Its translation: CASSLARQGNTEAFF.

The chain recombines TRBV28 with TRBJ1-6, with 9 bases matching TRBD1. With 5 bases clipped from V and 9 bases from J, the junction kept 5 bases outside the gene matches. Germline V gene data show CDR1 as MDHEN and CDR2 as SYDVKM. CDR3 size: 14 residues. This CDR3 is CASSIDRGGSPLHF. The CDR3 bases are TGTGCCAGCAGTATCGACAGGGGGGGTTCACCCCTCCACTTT.

This clone was recorded once. The rearrangement links TRBV9 to TRBJ2-2; TRBD1 aligns across 7 bases. V trimming: 3 bases; J trimming: 4 bases; junction bases outside the gene matches: 9. Germline loops: CDR1 SGDLS, CDR2 YYNGEE. The CDR3 is 16 residues long. The CDR3 DNA sequence: TGTGCCAGCAGCGCCCAACTGGGACAGTCCACCGGGGAGCTGTTTTTT. Its protein product is CASSAQLGQSTGELFF. The variable domain in full, completed from reference TRBV9 and TRBJ2-2, reads DSGVTQTPKHLITATGQRVTLRCSPRSGDLSVYWYQQSLDQGLQFLIQYYNGEERAKGNILERFSAQQFPDLHSELNLSSLELGDSALYFCASSAQLGQSTGELFFGEGSRLTVL.

This rearrangement joins TRBV9 to TRBJ1-6; D may be TRBD1 (5 bases). CDR1 and CDR2 from the germline V gene are SGDLS and YYNGEE. The CDR3 is 14 residues long. Trimming cost V 2 bases and J 5 bases, with 8 bases left between them. The DNA of the CDR3 is TGTGCCAGCAGCGTGGGGCAGAATAATTCACCCCTCCACTTT. Protein product: CASSVGQNNSPLHF.

The V and J genes are TRBV7-8 and TRBJ1-1; the match to TRBD1 covers 8 bases. The CDR3 spans 16 residues. Germline V lookup: CDR1 SGHVS, CDR2 FQNEAQ. The V segment lost 4 bases and the J segment 4 bases; nucleotides outside the gene matches: 11. CDR3 sequence: CASSSTPRGQGTEAFF. In DNA, the CDR3 is TGTGCCAGCAGCTCGACCCCCAGGGGGCAGGGCACTGAAGCTTTCTTT.

V gene TRBV7-9 combines with J gene TRBJ2-3; D is possibly TRBD1 (5 bases). The CDR3 has 15 amino acids. Trimming shortened V by 5 bases and J by 0 bases, and 12 bases separated the two germline ends. Germline loops: CDR1 SEHNR, CDR2 FQNEAQ (reference sequence). This CDR3 is CASSTTVPSTDTQYF. In nucleotides, the CDR3 is TGTGCCAGCAGCACGACAGTTCCTAGCACAGATACGCAGTATTTT.

This clone was seen a few times. This chain links TRBV6-5 with TRBJ2-7; 7 bases fit TRBD1. CDR1 and CDR2 (germline): MNHEY, SVGAGI. V gave up 2 bases and J gave up 5 bases; unmatched junction bases: 9. The CDR3 totals 15 residues. The CDR3 nucleotides read TGTGCCAGCAGTTACAGGGGGCGCTTTACCGACGAGCAGTACGTC. Translating it yields CASSYRGRFTDEQYV.

The chain carries TRBV6-5 and TRBJ1-2, with D possibly being TRBD1 (5 bases). The CDR3 is 12 amino acids. V dropped 4 bases and J dropped 8 bases, with 11 bases sitting between them. CDR1 is MNHEY, CDR2 SVGAGI, per germline. The CDR3 coding sequence is TGTGCCAGCAGTTCAACAGGAGCCGGCTACACCTTC. This encodes CASSSTGAGYTF.

This chain uses TRBV18 with TRBJ2-7; TRBD2 matches at 14 bases. The CDR3 spans 15 residues. V shed 2 bases, J shed 6 bases, and the junction held 3 bases outside the gene matches. Germline V lookup: CDR1 KGHSH, CDR2 LQKENI. The CDR3 bases are TGTGCCAGCTCACCAAGGGGACTAGCGGGAGTCGAGCAGTACTTC. Protein product: CASSPRGLAGVEQYF. Using reference TRBV18 and TRBJ2-7 for the parts outside the CDR3, the full variable domain is NAGVMQNPRHLVRRRGQEARLRCSPMKGHSHVYWYRQLPEEGLKFMVYLQKENIIDESGMPKERFSAEFPKEGPSILRIQQVVRGDSAAYFCASSPRGLAGVEQYFGPGTRLTVT.

V and J are TRBV7-8 and TRBJ2-7; D remains ambiguous. This CDR3 has 13 amino acids. Trimming cost V 5 bases and J 6 bases, with 14 bases left between them. CDR1 is SGHVS, CDR2 FQNEAQ, per germline. CDR3 sequence reads: CASSTYNPVEQYV. In DNA, the CDR3 is TGTGCCAGCAGCACCTATAACCCTGTCGAGCAGTACGTC.

The rearrangement uses TRBV2 and TRBJ1-4; perhaps TRBD1 as D (5 bases). This CDR3 is built from 13 residues. V was pared by 8 bases and J by 4 bases, with 11 bases between. Germline loops: CDR1 SNHLY, CDR2 FYNNEI. The CDR3 DNA sequence: TGTGCCAGCTACGGGGCCAATAATGAAAAACTGTTTTTT. It codes for CASYGANNEKLFF.

The table lists this clone with a count of one. This sequence joins TRBV9 and TRBJ1-1; TRBD1 might be the D (5 bases). The germline gives CDR1 SGDLS, CDR2 YYNGEE. This CDR3 has 18 amino acids. V lost 0 bases and J 1 base, leaving 19 bases between the germline ends. CDR3 DNA sequence: TGTGCCAGCAGCGTAGACTTACGGGGGACCTGGGAGAACACTGAAGCTTTCTTT. It translates to CASSVDLRGTWENTEAFF.

With respect to this clone: A read error may produce the germline difference seen at one junction end. V gene TRBV24-1 combines with J gene TRBJ2-1; no firm D call. The CDR3 has 14 amino acids. Germline CDR1 and CDR2: KGHDR and SFDVKD. CDR3 loop: CATSFQASSNEQFF. As DNA, the CDR3 is TGTGCCACCAGTTTCCAGGCCTCCTCCAATGAGCAGTTCTTC.

This sequence joins TRBV24-1 and TRBJ2-1; TRBD2 matches 10 bases. Germline V gives CDR1 KGHDR, CDR2 SFDVKD. The CDR3 covers 14 residues. V shed 9 bases and J 4 bases; nucleotides not matched to a gene: 5. For the CDR3, the DNA is TGTGCCACCGGCACTAGCGGGGTATACAATGAGCAGTTCTTC. This sequence encodes CATGTSGVYNEQFF.

V and J are TRBV28 and TRBJ1-3; a weak D match, TRBD1 (6 bases). The CDR3 totals 16 residues. V dropped 5 bases and J dropped 0 bases, with 14 bases sitting between them. The germline V gene has CDR1 MDHEN and CDR2 SYDVKM. The CDR3 nucleotides read TGTGCCAGCAGTCCCCGGGACATTGGCTCTGGAAACACCATATATTTT. Its protein product is CASSPRDIGSGNTIYF.

The chain has TRBV19 and TRBJ2-7; D is possibly TRBD2 (5 bases). This CDR3 contains 12 residues. Germline CDR1 and CDR2: LNHDA and SQIVND (reference sequence). Trimming cost V 2 bases and J 7 bases, with 9 bases left between them. Here the CDR3 DNA reads TGTGCCAGTAGTATAATTCGGGGTGAGCAGTACTTC. It yields the protein CASSIIRGEQYF.

The chain couples TRBV19 to TRBJ1-4, with D unresolved. From germline, CDR1 is LNHDA and CDR2 SQIVND (reference sequence). V dropped 2 bases and J dropped 5 bases, with 9 bases sitting between them. This CDR3 has 14 amino acids. In DNA form, the CDR3 reads TGTGCCAGTAGTATATCTGGGCCGAATGAAAAACTGTTTTTT. Its translation: CASSISGPNEKLFF. Supplemented by reference TRBV19 and TRBJ1-4, the full variable domain reads DGGITQSPKYLFRKEGQNVTLSCEQNLNHDAMYWYRQDPGQGLRLIYYSQIVNDFQKGDIAEGYSVSREKKESFPLTVTSAQKNPTAFYLCASSISGPNEKLFFGSGTQLSVL.

This chain uses TRBV19 with TRBJ2-3, with 7 bases matching TRBD2. From germline, CDR1 is LNHDA and CDR2 SQIVND (reference sequence). Trimming removed 6 bases from V and 5 bases from J; junction bases left unmatched: 5. This CDR3 is 13 amino acids long. CDR3 coding DNA: TGTGCCAGTAGCGGGGCTAGCGGAGATACGCAGTATTTT. This translates into CASSGASGDTQYF.

The chain recombines TRBV18 with TRBJ1-2; the D is unclear. The CDR3 contains 12 residues. V was cut by 3 bases and J by 6 bases, with 8 bases left in between. Germline CDR1 and CDR2: KGHSH and LQKENI. The CDR3 DNA sequence: TGTGCCAGCTCACCGGGCCTGGATGGCTACACCTTC. It yields the protein CASSPGLDGYTF. Using reference TRBV18 and TRBJ1-2 for the parts outside the CDR3, the full variable domain is NAGVMQNPRHLVRRRGQEARLRCSPMKGHSHVYWYRQLPEEGLKFMVYLQKENIIDESGMPKERFSAEFPKEGPSILRIQQVVRGDSAAYFCASSPGLDGYTFGSGTRLTVV.